Sequencing of this T cell receptor (beta chain) was carried out in a study of blood T cell repertoires in COVID-19. This clone was detected a few times. Profiled with immunoSEQ multiplex PCR; TCRdb holds only in-frame clones, not every one. The sample carries some 330,000 clones, around 92% recorded once. Sequencing was done on a sample of peripheral blood. This receptor was obtained from a woman in her 30s with COVID-19, enrolled during active disease.

CDR3 bases: TGTGCCAGCAGTGAAACTAATAAACTGTTTTTT. The encoded protein is CASSETNKLFF. The V gene is TRBV2, the J gene TRBJ1-4; D is ambiguous. Per the germline V gene, CDR1 is SNHLY and CDR2 is FYNNEI. This CDR3 is 11 amino acids long. Deletions cut 2 bases from V and 11 bases from J, with 6 bases between.